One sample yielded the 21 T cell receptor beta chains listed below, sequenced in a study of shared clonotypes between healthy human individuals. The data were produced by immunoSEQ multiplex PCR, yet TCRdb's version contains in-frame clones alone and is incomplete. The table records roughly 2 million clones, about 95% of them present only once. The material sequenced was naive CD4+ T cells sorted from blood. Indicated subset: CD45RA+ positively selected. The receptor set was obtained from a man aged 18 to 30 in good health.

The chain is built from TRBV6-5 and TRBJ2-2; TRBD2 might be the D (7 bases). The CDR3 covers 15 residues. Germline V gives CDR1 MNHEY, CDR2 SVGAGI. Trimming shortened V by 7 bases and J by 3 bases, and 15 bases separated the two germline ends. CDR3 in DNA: TGTGCCAGCAAACCGGGGGGCCTTGACACCGGGGAGCTGTTTTTT. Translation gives CASKPGGLDTGELFF.

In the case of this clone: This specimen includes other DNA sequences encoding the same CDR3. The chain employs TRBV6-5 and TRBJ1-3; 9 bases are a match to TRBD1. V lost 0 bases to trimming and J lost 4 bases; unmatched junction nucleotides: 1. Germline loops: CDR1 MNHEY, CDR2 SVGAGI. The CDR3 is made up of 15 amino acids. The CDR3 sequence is CASSYSGTGGNTIYF. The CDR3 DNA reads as TGTGCCAGCAGTTACTCCGGGACAGGGGGAAACACCATATATTTT.

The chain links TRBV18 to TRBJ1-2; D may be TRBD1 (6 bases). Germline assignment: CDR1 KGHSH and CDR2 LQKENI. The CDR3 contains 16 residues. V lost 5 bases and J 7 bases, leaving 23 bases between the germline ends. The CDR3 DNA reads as TGTGCCAGCTCAACATCGGGAAACCGGGACATCTCTGGCTACACCTTC. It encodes CASSTSGNRDISGYTF.

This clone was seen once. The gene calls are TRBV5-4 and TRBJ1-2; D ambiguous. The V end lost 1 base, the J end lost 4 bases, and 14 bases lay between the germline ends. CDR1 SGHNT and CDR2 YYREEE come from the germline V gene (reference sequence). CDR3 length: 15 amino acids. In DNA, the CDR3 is TGTGCCAGCAGCTTGTATGCAGGCGGCCCCTATGGCTACACCTTC. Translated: CASSLYAGGPYGYTF.

The CDR3 bases are TGTGCCAGCAGCCCTCTCGGACAGGGGAGGGATGAGCAGTACTTC. It yields the protein CASSPLGQGRDEQYF. The chain joins TRBV14 to TRBJ2-7; TRBD1 agrees at 9 bases. The CDR3 runs to 15 residues. The J segment lost 7 bases and the V segment lost 4 bases, leaving 11 bases of the junction unmatched. CDR1 is SGHDN and CDR2 is FVKESK in the germline V gene.

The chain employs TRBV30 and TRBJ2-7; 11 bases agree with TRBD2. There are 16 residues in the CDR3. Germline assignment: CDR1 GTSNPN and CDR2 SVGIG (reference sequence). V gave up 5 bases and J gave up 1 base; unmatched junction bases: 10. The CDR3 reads CAWWGGSSGRSYEQYF. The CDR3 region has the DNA TGTGCCTGGTGGGGCGGGTCTAGCGGGAGGTCCTACGAGCAGTACTTC.

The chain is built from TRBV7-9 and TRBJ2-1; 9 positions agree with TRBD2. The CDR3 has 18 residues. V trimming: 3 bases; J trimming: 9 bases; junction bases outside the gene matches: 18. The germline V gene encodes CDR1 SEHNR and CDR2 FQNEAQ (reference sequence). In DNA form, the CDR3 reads TGTGCCAGCAGCTTTGTTACGGGAGCGGGAGGTATCTTGGGTGAGCAGTTCTTC. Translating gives CASSFVTGAGGILGEQFF.

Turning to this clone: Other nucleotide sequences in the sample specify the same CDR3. The CDR3 loop is CASSLKYEQYF. CDR3 in DNA: TGTGCCAGCAGTTTAAAATACGAGCAGTACTTC. The rearrangement joins TRBV28 to TRBJ2-7; D call uncertain. Germline values: CDR1 MDHEN, CDR2 SYDVKM. Trimming left V 2 bases short and J 4 bases short, with 3 bases between. This CDR3 is built from 11 residues.

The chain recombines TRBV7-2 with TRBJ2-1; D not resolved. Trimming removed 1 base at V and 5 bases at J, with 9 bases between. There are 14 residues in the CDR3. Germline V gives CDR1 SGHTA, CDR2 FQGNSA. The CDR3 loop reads CASSLGLGNNEQFF. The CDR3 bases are TGTGCCAGCAGCTTAGGGCTAGGGAACAATGAGCAGTTCTTC. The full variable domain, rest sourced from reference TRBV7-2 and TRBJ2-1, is GAGVSQSPSNKVTEKGKDVELRCDPISGHTALYWYRQSLGQGLEFLIYFQGNSAPDKSGLPSDRFSAERTGGSVSTLTIQRTQQEDSAVYLCASSLGLGNNEQFFGPGTRLTVL.

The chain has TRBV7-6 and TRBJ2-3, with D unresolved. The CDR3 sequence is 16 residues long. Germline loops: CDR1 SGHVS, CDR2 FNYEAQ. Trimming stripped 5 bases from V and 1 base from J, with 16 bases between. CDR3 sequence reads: CASSLGIYQGTDTQYF. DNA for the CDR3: TGTGCCAGCAGCCTGGGAATTTATCAGGGCACAGATACGCAGTATTTT. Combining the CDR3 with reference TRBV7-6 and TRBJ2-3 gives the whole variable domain GAGVSQSPRYKVTKRGQDVALRCDPISGHVSLYWYRQALGQGPEFLTYFNYEAQQDKSGLPNDRFSAERPEGSISTLTIQRTEQRDSAMYRCASSLGIYQGTDTQYFGPGTRLTVL.

CDR3 loop: CASRSDRAGNNEQFF. DNA of the CDR3: TGTGCCAGCAGATCGGACAGGGCGGGAAACAATGAGCAGTTCTTC. V usage is TRBV5-4 and J usage is TRBJ2-1; 8 bases line up with TRBD1. V lost 5 bases to trimming and J lost 5 bases; unmatched junction nucleotides: 9. The CDR3 extends over 15 amino acids. Germline CDR1 reads SGHNT; CDR2 reads YYREEE (reference sequence). Based on the CDR3 plus reference TRBV5-4 and TRBJ2-1, the full variable domain is ETGVTQSPTHLIKTRGQQVTLRCSSQSGHNTVSWYQQALGQGPQFIFQYYREEENGRGNFPPRFSGLQFPNYSSELNVNALELDDSALYLCASRSDRAGNNEQFFGPGTRLTVL.

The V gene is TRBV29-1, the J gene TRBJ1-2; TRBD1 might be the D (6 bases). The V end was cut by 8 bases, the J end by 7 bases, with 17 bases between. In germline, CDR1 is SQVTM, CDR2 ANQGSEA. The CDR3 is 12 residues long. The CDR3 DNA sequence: TGCAGCCTCGGATCAGGGGAACGTGGCTACACCTTC. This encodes CSLGSGERGYTF.

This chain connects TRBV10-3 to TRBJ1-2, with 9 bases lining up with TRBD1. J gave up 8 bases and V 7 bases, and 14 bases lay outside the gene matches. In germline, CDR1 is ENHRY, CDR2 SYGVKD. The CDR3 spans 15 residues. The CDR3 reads CAITKAPTGGGGYTF. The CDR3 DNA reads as TGTGCCATCACTAAGGCACCCACAGGGGGCGGCGGCTACACCTTC.

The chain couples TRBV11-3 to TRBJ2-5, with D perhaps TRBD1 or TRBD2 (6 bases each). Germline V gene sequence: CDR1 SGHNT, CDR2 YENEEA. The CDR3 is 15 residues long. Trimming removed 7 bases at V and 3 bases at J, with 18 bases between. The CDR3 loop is CASNPLGGLEETQYF. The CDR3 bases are TGTGCCAGCAATCCTTTGGGGGGCCTTGAAGAGACCCAGTACTTC.

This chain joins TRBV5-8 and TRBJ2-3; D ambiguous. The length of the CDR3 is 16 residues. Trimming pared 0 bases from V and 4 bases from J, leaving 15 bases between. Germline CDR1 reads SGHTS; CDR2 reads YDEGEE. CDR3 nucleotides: TGTGCCAGCAGCTTGGTTGGCACTCTACCCCCAGATACGCAGTATTTT. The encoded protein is CASSLVGTLPPDTQYF.

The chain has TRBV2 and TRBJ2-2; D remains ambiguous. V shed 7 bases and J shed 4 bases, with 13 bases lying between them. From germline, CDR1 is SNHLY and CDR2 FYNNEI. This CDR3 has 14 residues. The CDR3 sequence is CASTVERGTGELFF. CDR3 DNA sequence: TGTGCCAGCACAGTAGAAAGAGGCACCGGGGAGCTGTTTTTT.

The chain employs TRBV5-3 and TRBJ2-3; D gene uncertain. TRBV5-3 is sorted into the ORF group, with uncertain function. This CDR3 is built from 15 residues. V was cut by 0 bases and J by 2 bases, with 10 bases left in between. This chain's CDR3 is CARSLALRFTDTQYF. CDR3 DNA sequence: TGTGCCAGAAGCTTGGCCCTCCGGTTCACAGATACGCAGTATTTT.

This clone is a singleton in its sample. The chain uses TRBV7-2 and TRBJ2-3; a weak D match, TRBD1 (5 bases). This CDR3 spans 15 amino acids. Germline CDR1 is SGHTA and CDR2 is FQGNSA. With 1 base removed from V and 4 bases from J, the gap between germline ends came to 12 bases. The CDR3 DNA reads TGTGCCAGCAGCTTAGAAACCGGCAGGGCAGATACGCAGTATTTT. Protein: CASSLETGRADTQYF.

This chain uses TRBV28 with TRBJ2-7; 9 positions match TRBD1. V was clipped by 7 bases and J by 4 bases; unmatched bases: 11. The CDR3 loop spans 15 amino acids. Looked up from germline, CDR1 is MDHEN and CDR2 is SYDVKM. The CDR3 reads CASTEGDRERYEQYF. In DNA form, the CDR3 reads TGTGCCAGCACCGAAGGGGACAGGGAGAGGTACGAGCAGTACTTC.

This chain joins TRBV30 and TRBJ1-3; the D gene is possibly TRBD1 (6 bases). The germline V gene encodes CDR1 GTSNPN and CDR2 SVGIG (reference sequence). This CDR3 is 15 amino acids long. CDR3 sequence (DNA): TGTGCTTTTGGGGCGGGGGCCAGCTCTGGAAACACCATATATTTT. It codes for CAFGAGASSGNTIYF.

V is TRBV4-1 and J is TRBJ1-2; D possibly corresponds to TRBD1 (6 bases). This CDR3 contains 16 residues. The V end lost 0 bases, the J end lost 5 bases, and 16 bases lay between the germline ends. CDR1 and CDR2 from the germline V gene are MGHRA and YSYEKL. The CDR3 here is CASSQEVGGFGYGYTF. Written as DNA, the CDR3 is TGCGCCAGCAGCCAAGAAGTAGGGGGATTCGGGTATGGCTACACCTTC.